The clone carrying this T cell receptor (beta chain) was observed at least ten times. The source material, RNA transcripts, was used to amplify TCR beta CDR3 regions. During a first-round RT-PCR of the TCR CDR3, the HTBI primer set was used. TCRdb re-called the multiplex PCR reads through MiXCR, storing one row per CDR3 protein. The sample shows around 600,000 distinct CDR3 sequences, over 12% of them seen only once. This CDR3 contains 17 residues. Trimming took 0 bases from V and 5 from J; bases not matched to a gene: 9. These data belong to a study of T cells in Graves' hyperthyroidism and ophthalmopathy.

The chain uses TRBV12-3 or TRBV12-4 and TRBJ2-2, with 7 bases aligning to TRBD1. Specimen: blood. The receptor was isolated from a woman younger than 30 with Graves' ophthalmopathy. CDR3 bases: TGTGCCAGCAGTTTAGCTATGAGGGGGCTTTGGACCGGGGAGCTGTTTTTT. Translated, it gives CASSLAMRGLWTGELFF.